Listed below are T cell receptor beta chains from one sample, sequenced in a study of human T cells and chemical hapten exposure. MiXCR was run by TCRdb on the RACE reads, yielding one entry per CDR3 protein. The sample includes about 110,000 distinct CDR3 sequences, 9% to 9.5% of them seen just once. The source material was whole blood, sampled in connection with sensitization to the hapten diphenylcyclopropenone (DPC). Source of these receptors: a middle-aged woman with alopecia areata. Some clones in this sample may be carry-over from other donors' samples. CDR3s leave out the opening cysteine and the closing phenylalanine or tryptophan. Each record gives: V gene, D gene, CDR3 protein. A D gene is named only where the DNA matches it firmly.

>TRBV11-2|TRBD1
ASSRDSLYVGELF
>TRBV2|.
ASSDPGLRDQPQH
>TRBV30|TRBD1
AWATGTQPQH
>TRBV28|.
ASSPRDRGSPLH
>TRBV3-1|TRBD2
ASSQSRAGASSYEQY
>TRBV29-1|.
SVEKQDLILYGYT
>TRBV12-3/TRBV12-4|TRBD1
ASRETGNQETQY
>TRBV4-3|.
ASSQDPTALGEQY
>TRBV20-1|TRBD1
SQGADFEETQY
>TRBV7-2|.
ASSLANWGEQF
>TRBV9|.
ASSKGTGEKLF
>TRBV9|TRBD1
ASSDGTATNEKLF
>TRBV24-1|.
ATSDSPSGTFSYNEQF
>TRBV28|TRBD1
ASSLIQGAPGANVLT
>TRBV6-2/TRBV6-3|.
AIRDTSYNEQF
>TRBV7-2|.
ASSFEGYNSPLH
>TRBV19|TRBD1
ASSPTGGWVNTEAF
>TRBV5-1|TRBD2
ASSFQRGGPTSSYEQY
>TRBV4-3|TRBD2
ASSQRWRGARETQY
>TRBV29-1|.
SVEVPGNSYEQY
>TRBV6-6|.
ASSQEDQPQH
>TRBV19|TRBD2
ASSIQSGGPVGTIRELF
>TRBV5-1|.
ASNEVGETQY
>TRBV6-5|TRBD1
ASSNRGRGPSPLH
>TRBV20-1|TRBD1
SARPPGQGGEQY
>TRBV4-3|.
ASSRAWISTDTQY
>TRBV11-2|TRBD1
ASSQIRGQETQY
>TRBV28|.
ASSPPGQGKQNIQY
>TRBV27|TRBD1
ASSLSLTTGKETQY
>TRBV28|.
ASSLRRVEAF
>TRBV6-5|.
ASSYSMGGRSPLH
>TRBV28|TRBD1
ASSGGRRRQGFSPLH
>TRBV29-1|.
SVDWGVEETQY
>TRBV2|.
ASSELQGRNTIY
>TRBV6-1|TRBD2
ASSFTLAASTDTQY
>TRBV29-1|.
SVEGVDQPQH
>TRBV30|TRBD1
AWSVTGAWNSPLH
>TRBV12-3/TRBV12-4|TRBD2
ASTRGLAIPSTDTQY
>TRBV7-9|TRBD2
ASSVAGTENEQF
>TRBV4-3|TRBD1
ASSHQAAGTGSEKLF
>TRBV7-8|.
ASSSRGEGEWSNEQF
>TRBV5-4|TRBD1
ASSLTQGSTEAF